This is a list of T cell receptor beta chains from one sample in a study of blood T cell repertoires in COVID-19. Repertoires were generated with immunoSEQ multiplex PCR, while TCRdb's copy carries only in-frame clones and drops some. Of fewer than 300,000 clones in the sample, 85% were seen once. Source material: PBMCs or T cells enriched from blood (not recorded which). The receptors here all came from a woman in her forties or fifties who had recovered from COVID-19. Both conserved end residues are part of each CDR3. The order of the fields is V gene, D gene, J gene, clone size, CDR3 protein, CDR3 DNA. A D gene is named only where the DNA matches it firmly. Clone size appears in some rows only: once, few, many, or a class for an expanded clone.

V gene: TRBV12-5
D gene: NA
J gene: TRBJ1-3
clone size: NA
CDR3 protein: CASGLGGGNTIYF
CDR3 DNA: TGTGCTAGTGGTTTAGGCGGAGGAAACACCATATATTTT

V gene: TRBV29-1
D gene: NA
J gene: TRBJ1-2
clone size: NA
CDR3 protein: CSVVNRAGEGYGYTF
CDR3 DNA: TGCAGCGTTGTTAACAGGGCAGGAGAGGGCTATGGCTACACCTTC

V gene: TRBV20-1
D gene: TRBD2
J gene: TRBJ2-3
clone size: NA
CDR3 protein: CSASRREGLGDTQYF
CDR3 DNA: TGCAGTGCTAGTCGGCGGGAGGGCCTCGGAGATACGCAGTATTTT

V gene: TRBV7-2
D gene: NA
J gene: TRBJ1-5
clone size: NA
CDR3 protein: CASSLADWAGRNQPQHF
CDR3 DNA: TGTGCCAGCAGCTTAGCGGATTGGGCAGGGCGCAATCAGCCCCAGCATTTT

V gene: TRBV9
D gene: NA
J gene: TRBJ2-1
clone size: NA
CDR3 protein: CASSVVKLARLDEQFF
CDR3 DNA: TGTGCCAGCAGCGTAGTTAAACTAGCCCGGCTCGATGAGCAGTTCTTC

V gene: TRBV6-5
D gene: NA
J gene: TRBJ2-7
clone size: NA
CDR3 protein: CASAWGQGDYEQYF
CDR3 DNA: TGTGCCAGCGCTTGGGGACAAGGGGATTACGAGCAGTACTTC

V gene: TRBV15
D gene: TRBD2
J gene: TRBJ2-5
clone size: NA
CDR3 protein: CATSRPGLAGGGETQYF
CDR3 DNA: TGTGCCACCAGCAGACCCGGACTAGCGGGAGGTGGAGAGACCCAGTACTTC

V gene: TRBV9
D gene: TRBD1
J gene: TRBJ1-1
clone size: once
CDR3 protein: CASSQGQGMNTEAFF
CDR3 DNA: TGTGCCAGCAGCCAGGGACAGGGTATGAACACTGAAGCTTTCTTT

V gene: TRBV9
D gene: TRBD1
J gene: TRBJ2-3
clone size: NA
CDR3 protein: CASSLRQGGTDTQYF
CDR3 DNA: TGTGCCAGCAGCCTCCGACAGGGTGGCACAGATACGCAGTATTTT

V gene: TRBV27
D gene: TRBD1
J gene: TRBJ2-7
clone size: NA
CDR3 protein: CASSFLGQEQYF
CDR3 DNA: TGTGCCAGCAGTTTCCTGGGACAGGAGCAGTACTTC

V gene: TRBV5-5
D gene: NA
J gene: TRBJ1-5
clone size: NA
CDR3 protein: CASSITGPENQPQHF
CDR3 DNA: TGTGCCAGCAGTATAACAGGTCCGGAGAATCAGCCCCAGCATTTT

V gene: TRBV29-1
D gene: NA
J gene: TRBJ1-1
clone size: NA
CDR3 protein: CSVPGDTTEAFF
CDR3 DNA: TGCAGCGTTCCGGGGGATACCACTGAAGCTTTCTTT

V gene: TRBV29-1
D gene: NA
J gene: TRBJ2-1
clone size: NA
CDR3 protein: CSVERHTTGANSYNEQFF
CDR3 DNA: TGCAGCGTTGAACGACATACCACAGGAGCCAACTCCTACAATGAGCAGTTCTTC

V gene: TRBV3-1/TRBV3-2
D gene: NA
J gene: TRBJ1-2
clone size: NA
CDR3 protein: CASSQGSGVLYGYTF
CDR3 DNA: TGTGCCAGCAGCCAAGGCTCTGGAGTCTTATATGGCTACACCTTC

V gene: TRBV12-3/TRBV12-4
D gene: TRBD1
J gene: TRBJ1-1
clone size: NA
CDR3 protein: CASGGGQGTEAFF
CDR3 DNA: TGTGCCAGCGGCGGAGGACAGGGCACTGAAGCTTTCTTT

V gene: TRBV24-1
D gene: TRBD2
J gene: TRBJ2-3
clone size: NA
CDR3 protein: CATSDPRLAGGRTDTQYF
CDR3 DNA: TGTGCCACCAGTGACCCGAGACTAGCGGGGGGGCGTACAGATACGCAGTATTTT

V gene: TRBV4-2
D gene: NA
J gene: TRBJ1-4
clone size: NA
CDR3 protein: CASSQDGRGATTNEKLFF
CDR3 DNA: TGTGCCAGCAGCCAAGATGGCAGGGGCGCCACAACTAATGAAAAACTGTTTTTT

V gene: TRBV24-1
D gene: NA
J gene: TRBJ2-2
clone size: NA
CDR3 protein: CATSDMTQNPTGELFF
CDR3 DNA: TGTGCCACCAGTGATATGACACAGAACCCCACCGGGGAGCTGTTTTTT

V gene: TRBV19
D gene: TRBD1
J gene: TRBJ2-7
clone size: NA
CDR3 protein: CASSMKGASYEQYF
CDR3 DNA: TGTGCCAGTAGTATGAAGGGGGCTTCCTACGAGCAGTACTTC

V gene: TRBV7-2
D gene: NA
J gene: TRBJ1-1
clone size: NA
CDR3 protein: CASSLEARPNTEAFF
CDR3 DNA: TGTGCCAGCAGCTTAGAGGCGAGGCCGAACACTGAAGCTTTCTTT

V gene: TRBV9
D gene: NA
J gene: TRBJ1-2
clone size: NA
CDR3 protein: CASTLTPTGNYGYTF
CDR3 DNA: TGTGCCAGCACCTTGACACCCACTGGGAACTATGGCTACACCTTC

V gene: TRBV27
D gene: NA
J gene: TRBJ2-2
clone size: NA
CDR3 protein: CASSAGLTTGELFF
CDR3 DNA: TGTGCCAGCAGTGCGGGACTGACGACCGGGGAGCTGTTTTTT

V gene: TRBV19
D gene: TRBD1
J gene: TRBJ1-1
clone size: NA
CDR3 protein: CASRTNRGSRDRGGMNTEAFF
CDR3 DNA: TGTGCCAGTAGAACCAACCGCGGAAGCCGGGACAGGGGGGGAATGAACACTGAAGCTTTCTTT

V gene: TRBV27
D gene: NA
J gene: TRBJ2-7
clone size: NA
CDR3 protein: CASRQSGTYEQYF
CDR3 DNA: TGTGCCAGCAGGCAAAGCGGTACCTACGAGCAGTACTTC

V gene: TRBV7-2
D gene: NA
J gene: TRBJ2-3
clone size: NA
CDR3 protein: CASSLAGGLHTQYF
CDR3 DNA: TGTGCCAGCAGCTTAGCGGGAGGCCTTCATACGCAGTATTTT

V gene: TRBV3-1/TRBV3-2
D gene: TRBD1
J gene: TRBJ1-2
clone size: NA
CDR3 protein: CASSQGQGDYGYTF
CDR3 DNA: TGTGCCAGCAGCCAAGGACAGGGGGACTATGGCTACACCTTC

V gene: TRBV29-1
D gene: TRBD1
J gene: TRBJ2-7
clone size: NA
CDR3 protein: CSGGTGDEQYF
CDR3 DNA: TGCAGCGGGGGGACAGGGGACGAGCAGTACTTC

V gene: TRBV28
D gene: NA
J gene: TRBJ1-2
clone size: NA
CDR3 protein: CASSFGPNSEQGGGGYTF
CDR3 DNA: TGTGCCAGCAGTTTTGGCCCCAACTCAGAGCAGGGAGGTGGTGGCTACACCTTC

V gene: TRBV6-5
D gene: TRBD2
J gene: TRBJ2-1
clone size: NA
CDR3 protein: CASSYSLAGGDNEQFF
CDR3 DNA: TGTGCCAGCAGTTACTCACTAGCGGGAGGGGACAATGAGCAGTTCTTC

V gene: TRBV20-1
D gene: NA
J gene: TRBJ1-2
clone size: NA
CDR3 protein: CSARAGYGYTF
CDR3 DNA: TGCAGTGCTAGAGCGGGGTACGGCTACACCTTC